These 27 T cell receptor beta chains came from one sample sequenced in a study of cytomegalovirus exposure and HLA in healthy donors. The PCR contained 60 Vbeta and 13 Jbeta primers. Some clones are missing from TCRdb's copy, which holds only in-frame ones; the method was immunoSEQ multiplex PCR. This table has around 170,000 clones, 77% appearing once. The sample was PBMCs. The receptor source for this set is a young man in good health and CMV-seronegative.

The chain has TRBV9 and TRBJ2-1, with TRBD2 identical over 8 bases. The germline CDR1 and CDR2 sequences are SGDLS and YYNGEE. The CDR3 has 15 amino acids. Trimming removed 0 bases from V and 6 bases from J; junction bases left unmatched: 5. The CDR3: CASSVEAGVSNEQFF. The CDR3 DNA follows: TGTGCCAGCAGCGTAGAAGCGGGGGTTTCCAATGAGCAGTTCTTC.

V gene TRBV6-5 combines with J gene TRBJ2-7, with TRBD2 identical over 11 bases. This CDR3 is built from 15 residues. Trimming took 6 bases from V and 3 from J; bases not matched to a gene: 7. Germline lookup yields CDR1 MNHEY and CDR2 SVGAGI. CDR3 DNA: TGTGCCAGCAGCTCCACTAGCGGGAGCCTCTACGAGCAGTACTTC. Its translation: CASSSTSGSLYEQYF.

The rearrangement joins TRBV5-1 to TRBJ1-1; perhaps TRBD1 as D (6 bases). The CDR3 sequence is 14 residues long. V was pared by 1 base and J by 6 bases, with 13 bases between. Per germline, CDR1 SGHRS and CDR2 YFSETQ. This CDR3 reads CASSLFGQWPEAFF. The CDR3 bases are TGCGCCAGCAGCTTGTTTGGACAGTGGCCTGAAGCTTTCTTT.

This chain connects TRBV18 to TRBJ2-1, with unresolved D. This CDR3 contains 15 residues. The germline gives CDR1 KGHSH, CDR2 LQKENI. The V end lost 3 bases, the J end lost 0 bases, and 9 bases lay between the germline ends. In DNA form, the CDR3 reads TGTGCCAGCTCACCTCTACCTTCCTCCTACAATGAGCAGTTCTTC. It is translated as CASSPLPSSYNEQFF.

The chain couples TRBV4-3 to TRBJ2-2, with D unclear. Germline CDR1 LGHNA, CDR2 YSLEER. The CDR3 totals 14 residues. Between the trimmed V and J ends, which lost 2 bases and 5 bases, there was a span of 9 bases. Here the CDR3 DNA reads TGCGCCAGCAGCCAAAAGCTCTTGACCGGGGAGCTGTTTTTT. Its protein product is CASSQKLLTGELFF.

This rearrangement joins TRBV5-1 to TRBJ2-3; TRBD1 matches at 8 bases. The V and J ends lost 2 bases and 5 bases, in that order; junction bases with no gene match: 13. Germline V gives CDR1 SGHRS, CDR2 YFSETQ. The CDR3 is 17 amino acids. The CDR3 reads CASSLLGPTGAGDTQYF. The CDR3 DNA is TGCGCCAGCAGCTTATTGGGCCCGACAGGGGCGGGAGATACGCAGTATTTT. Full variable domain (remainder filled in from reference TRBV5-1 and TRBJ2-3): KAGVTQTPRYLIKTRGQQVTLSCSPISGHRSVSWYQQTPGQGLQFLFEYFSETQRNKGNFPGRFSGRQFSNSRSEMNVSTLELGDSALYLCASSLLGPTGAGDTQYFGPGTRLTVL.

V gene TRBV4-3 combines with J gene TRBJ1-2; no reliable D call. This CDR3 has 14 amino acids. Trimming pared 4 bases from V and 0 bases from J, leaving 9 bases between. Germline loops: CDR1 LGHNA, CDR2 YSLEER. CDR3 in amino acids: CASSPTRTNYGYTF. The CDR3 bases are TGCGCCAGCAGCCCAACAAGAACTAACTATGGCTACACCTTC.

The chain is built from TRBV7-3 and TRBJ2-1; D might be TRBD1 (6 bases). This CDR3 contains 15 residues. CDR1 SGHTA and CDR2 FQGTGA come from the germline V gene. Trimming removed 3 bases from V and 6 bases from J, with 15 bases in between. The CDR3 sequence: CASSFGQPGGNEQFF. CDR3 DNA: TGTGCCAGCAGCTTTGGACAGCCTGGAGGCAATGAGCAGTTCTTC.

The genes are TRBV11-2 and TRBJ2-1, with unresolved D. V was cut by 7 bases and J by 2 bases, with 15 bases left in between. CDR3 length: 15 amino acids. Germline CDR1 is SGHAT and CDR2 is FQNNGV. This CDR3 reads CASTTIPPTYNEQFF. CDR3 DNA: TGTGCCAGCACCACTATCCCTCCTACCTACAATGAGCAGTTCTTC.

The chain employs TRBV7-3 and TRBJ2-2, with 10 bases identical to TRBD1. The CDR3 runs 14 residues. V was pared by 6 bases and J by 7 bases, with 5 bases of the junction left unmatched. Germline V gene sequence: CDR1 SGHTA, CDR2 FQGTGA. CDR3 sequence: CASSRDRGFGELFF. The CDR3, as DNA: TGTGCCAGCAGTCGGGACAGGGGTTTCGGGGAGCTGTTTTTT.

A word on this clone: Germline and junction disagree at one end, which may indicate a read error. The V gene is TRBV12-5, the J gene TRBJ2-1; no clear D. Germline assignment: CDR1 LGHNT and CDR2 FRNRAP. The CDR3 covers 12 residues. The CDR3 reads CASGLGSGAPLF. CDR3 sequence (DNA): TGTGCTAGTGGTTTGGGCTCCGGAGCCCCACTCTTC.

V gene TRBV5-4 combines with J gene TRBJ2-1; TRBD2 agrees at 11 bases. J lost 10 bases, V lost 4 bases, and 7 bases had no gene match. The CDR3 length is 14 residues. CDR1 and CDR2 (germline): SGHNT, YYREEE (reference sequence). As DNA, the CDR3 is TGTGCCAGCAGCGGTAGCGGGGGGGCAGGCGAGCAGTTCTTC. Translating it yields CASSGSGGAGEQFF.

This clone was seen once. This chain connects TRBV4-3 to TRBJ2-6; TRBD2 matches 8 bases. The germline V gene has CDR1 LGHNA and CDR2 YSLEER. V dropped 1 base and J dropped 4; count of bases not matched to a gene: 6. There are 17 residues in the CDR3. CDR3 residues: CASSQGSGRFGANVLTF. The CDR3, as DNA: TGCGCCAGCAGCCAAGGGAGCGGGAGATTCGGGGCCAACGTCCTGACTTTC.

The CDR3 nucleotides are TGTGCCAGCACGCCTGGGGGGGCAGGGGAGAGTGAGCAGTTCTTC. Translation gives CASTPGGAGESEQFF. The V and J genes are TRBV6-1 and TRBJ2-1; perhaps TRBD2 as D (7 bases). The germline V gene has CDR1 MNHNS and CDR2 SASEGT. V was trimmed by 7 bases and J by 9 bases, leaving 22 bases between them. The CDR3 runs 15 residues.

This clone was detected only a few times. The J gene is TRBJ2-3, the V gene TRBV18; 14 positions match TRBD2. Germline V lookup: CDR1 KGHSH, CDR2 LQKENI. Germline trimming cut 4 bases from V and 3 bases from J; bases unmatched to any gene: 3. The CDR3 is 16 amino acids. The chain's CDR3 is CASSLRTSGGTDTQYF. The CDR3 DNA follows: TGTGCCAGCTCACTCCGGACTAGCGGGGGGACAGATACGCAGTATTTT.

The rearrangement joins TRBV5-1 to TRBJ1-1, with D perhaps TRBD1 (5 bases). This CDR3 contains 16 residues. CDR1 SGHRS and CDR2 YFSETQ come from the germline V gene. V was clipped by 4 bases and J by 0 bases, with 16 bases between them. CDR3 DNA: TGCGCCAGCAGCCAGTCGGGGGACTTCATGAACACTGAAGCTTTCTTT. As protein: CASSQSGDFMNTEAFF.

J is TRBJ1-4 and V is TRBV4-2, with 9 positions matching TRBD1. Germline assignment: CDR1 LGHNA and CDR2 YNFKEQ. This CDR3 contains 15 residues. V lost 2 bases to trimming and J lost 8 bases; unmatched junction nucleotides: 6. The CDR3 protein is CASSQPQGAREKLFF. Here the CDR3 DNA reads TGTGCCAGCAGCCAACCACAGGGGGCCAGGGAAAAACTGTTTTTT.

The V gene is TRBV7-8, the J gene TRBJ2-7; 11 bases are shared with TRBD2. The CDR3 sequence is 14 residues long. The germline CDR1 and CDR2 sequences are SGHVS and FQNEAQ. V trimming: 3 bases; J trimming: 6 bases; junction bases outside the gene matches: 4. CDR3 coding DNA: TGTGCCAGCAGCTTGGGCCTAGCGGGGGGCGAGCAGTACTTC. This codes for CASSLGLAGGEQYF. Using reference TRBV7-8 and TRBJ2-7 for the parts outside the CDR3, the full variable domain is GAGVSQSPRYKVAKRGQDVALRCDPISGHVSLFWYQQALGQGPEFLTYFQNEAQLDKSGLPSDRFFAERPEGSVSTLKIQRTQQEDSAVYLCASSLGLAGGEQYFGPGTRLTVT.

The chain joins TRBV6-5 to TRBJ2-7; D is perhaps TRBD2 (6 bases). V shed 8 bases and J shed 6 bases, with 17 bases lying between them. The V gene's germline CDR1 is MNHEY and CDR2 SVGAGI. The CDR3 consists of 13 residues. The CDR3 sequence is CASSGGSMREQYF. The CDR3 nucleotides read TGTGCCAGCTCCGGGGGAAGCATGCGCGAGCAGTACTTC.

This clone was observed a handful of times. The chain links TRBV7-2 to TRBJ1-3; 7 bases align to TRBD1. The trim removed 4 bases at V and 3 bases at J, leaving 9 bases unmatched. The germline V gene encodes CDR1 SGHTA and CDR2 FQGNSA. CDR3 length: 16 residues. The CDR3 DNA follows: TGTGCCAGCAGCTCCAGCGCCGGGACAGTTGGAAACACCATATATTTT. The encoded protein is CASSSSAGTVGNTIYF.

CDR3 coding DNA: TGTGCCAGCTCACCACTACCAAGACAGGAGGACAACTATGGCTACACCTTC. Protein: CASSPLPRQEDNYGYTF. The chain recombines TRBV18 with TRBJ1-2, with D perhaps matching TRBD1 (6 bases). Trimming stripped 1 base from V and 2 bases from J, with 17 bases between. The CDR3 is 17 amino acids. CDR1 and CDR2 from the germline V gene are KGHSH and LQKENI.

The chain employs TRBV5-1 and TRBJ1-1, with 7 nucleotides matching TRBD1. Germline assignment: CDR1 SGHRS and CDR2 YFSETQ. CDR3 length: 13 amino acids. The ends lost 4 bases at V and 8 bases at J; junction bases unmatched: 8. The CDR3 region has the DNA TGCGCCAGCAGCCCGGGAGGGACAGAGGAAGCTTTCTTT. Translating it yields CASSPGGTEEAFF.

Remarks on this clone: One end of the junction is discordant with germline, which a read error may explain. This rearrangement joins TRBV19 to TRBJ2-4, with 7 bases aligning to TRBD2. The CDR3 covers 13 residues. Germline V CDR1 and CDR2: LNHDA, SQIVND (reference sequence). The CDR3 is CATSRAQGGRVVF. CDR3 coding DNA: TGTGCCACTAGTAGGGCCCAGGGCGGGAGAGTCGTCTTC.

The CDR3 nucleotides are TGCGCCAGCAGCCAACTTCAGGGAAGTCGTTACGAGCAGTACTTC. Protein sequence: CASSQLQGSRYEQYF. V is TRBV23-1 and J is TRBJ2-7; the D gene is possibly TRBD1 (5 bases). TRBV23-1 is noted as an ORF with a role that remains uncertain. This CDR3 region has 15 residues. The germline V and J ends were trimmed by 6 bases and 4 bases, with 19 bases remaining between them.

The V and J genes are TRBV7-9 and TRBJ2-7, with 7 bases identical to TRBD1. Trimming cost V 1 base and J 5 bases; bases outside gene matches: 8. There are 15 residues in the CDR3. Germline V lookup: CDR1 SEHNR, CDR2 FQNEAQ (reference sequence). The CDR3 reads CASSLVDRVLNEQYF. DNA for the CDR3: TGTGCCAGCAGCTTAGTCGACAGGGTTCTAAACGAGCAGTACTTC.

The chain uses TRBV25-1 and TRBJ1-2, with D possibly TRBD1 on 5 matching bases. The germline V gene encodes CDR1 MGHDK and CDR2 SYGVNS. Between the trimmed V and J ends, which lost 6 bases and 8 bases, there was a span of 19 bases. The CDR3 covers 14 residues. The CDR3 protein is CASRLSGGSRGYTF. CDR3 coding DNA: TGTGCCAGCAGACTCTCGGGGGGTTCTCGAGGCTACACCTTC.

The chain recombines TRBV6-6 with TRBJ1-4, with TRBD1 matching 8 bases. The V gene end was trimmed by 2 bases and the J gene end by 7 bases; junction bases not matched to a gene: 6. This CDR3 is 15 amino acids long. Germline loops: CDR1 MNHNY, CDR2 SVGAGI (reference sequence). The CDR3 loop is CASSYIGQGSEKLFF. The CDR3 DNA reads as TGTGCCAGCAGTTACATTGGACAGGGAAGTGAAAAACTGTTTTTT.